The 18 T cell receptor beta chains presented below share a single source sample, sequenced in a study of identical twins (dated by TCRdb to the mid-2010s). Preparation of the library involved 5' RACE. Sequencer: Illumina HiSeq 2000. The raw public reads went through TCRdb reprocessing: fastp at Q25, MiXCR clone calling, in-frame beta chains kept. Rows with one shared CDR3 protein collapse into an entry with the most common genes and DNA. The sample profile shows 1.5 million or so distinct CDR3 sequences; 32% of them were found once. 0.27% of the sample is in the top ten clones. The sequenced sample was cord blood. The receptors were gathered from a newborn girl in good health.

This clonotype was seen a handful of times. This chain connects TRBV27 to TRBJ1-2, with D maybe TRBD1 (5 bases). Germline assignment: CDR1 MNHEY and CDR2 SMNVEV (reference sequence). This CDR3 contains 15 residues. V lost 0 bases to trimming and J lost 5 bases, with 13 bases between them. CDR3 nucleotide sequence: TGTGCCAGCAGTTTATCGGGGCCGGGTTCTTATGGCTACACCTTC. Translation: CASSLSGPGSYGYTF.

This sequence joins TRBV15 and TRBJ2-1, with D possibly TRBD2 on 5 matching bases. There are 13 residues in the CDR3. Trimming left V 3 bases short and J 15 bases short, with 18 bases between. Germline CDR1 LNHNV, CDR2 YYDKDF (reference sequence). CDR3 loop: CATSSSRTGYAFF. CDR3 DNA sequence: TGTGCCACCAGCAGCTCCCGGACTGGATATGCGTTCTTC. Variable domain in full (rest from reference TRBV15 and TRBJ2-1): DAMVIQNPRYQVTQFGKPVTLSCSQTLNHNVMYWYQQKSSQAPKLLFHYYDKDFNNEADTPDNFQSRRPNTSFCFLDIRSPGLGDTAMYLCATSSSRTGYAFFGPGTRLTVL.

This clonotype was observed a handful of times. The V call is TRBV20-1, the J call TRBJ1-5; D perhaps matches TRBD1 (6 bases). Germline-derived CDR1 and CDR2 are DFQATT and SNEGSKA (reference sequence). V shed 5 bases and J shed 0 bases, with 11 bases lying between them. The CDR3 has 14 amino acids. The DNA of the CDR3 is TGCAGTGCTGCAGGACAGTATAGCAATCAGCCCCAGCATTTT. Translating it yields CSAAGQYSNQPQHF.

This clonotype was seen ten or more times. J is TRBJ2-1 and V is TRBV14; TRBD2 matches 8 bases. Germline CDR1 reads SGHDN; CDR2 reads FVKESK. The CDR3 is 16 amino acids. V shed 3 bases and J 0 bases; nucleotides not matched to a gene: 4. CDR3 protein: CASSHVAGSSYNEQFF. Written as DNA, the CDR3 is TGTGCCAGCAGCCACGTAGCGGGGAGCTCCTACAATGAGCAGTTCTTC.

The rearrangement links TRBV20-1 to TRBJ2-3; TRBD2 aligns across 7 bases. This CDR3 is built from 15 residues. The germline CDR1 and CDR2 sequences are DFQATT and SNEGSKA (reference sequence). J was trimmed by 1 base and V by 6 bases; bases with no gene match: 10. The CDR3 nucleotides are TGCAGTGCCGAAGAGGGTGCGGGAGGCACAGATACGCAGTATTTT. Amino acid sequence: CSAEEGAGGTDTQYF.

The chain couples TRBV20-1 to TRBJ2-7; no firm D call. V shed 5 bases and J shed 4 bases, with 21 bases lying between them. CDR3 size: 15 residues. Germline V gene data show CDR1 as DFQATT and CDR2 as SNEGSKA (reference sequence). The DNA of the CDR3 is TGCAGTGCTCAGAAATATCCGGAACTGCAATACGAGCAGTACTTC. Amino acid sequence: CSAQKYPELQYEQYF.

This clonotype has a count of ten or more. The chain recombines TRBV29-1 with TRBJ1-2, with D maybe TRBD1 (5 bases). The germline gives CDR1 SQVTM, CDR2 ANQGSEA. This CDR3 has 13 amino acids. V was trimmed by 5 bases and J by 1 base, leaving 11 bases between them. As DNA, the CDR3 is TGCAGCGTTCAGGGCCCGGATAACTATGGCTACACCTTC. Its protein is CSVQGPDNYGYTF.

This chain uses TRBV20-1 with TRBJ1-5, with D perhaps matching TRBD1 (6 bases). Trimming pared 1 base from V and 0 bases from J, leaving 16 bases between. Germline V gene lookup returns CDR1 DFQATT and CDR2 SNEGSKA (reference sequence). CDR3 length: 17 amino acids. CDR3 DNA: TGCAGTGCTAGAGGATCGGGGGCGGCCTATAGCAATCAGCCCCAGCATTTT. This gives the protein CSARGSGAAYSNQPQHF.

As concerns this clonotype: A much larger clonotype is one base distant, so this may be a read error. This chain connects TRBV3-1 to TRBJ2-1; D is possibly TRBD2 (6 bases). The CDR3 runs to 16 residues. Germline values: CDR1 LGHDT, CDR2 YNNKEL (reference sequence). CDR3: CASSHLRGSSYNERFF. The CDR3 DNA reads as TGTGCCAGCAGCCATCTGCGGGGTAGCTCCTACAATGAGCGGTTCTTC.

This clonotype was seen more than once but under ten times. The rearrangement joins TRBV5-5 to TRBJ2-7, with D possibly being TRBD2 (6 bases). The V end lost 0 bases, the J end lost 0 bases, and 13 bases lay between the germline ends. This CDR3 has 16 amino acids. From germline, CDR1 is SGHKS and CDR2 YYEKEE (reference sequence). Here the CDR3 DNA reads TGTGCCAGCAGCTTGGGCCCTAGCGTCAGCTCCTACGAGCAGTACTTC. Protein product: CASSLGPSVSSYEQYF.

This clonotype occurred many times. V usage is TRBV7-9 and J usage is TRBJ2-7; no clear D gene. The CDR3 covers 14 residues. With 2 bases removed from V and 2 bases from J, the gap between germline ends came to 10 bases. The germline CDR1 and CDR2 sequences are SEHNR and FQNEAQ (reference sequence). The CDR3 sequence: CASSLISKAYEQYF. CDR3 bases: TGTGCCAGCAGCTTAATCAGCAAGGCCTACGAGCAGTACTTC.

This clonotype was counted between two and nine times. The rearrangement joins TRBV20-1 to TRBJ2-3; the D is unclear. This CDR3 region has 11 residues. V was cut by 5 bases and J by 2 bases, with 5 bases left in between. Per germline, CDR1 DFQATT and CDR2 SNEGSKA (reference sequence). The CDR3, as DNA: TGCAGTGCTGGAAACACAGATACGCAGTATTTT. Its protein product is CSAGNTDTQYF.

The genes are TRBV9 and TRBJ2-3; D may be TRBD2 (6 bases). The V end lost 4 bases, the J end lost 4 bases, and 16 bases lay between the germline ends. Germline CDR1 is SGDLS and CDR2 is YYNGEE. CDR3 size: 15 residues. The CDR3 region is CASSNRTNHADTQYF. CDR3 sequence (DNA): TGTGCCAGCAGCAACCGGACTAACCACGCAGATACGCAGTATTTT.

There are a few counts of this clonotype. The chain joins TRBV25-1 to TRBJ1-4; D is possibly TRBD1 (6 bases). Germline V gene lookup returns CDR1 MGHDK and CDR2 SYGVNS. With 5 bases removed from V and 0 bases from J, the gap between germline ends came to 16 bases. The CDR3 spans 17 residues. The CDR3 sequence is CASSSQGRGATNEKLFF. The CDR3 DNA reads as TGTGCCAGCAGTTCCCAGGGGAGGGGCGCAACTAATGAAAAACTGTTTTTT.

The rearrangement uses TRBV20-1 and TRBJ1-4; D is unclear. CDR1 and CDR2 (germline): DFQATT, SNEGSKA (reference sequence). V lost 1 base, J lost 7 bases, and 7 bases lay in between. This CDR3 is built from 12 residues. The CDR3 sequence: CSARAPPEKLFF. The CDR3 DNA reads TGCAGTGCTAGAGCCCCGCCTGAAAAACTGTTTTTT.

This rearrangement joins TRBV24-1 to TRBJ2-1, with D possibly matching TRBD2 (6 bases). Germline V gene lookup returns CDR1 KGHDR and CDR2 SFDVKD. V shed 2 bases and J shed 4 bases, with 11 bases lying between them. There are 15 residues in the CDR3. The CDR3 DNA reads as TGTGCCACCAGTGATTCTGGGACTGGGTACAATGAGCAGTTCTTC. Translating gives CATSDSGTGYNEQFF.

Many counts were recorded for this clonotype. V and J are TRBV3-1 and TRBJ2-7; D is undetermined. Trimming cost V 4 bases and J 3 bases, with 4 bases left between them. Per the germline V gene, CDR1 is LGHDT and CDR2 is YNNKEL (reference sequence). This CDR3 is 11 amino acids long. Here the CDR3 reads CASSRYYEQYF. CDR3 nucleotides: TGTGCCAGCAGCCGTTACTACGAGCAGTACTTC.

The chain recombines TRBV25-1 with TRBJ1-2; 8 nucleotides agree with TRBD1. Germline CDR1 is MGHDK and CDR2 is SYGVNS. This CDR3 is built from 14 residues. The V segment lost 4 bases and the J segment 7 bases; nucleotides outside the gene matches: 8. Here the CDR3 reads CASSGDRFGAGYTF. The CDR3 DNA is TGTGCCAGCAGTGGGGACAGGTTCGGCGCTGGCTACACCTTC.